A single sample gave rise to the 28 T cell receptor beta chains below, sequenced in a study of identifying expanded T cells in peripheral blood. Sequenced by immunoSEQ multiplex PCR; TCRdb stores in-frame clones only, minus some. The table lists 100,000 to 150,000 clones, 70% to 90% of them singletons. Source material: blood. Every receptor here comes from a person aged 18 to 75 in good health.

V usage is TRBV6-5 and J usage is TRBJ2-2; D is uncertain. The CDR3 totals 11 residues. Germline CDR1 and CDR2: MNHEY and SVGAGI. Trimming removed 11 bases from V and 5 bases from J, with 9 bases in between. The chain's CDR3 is CAAVGTGELFF. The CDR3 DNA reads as TGTGCCGCGGTAGGGACCGGGGAGCTGTTTTTT.

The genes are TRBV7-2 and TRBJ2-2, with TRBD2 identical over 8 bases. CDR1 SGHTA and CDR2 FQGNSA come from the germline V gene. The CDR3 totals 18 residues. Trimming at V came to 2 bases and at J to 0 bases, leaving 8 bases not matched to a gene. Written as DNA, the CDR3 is TGTGCCAGCAGCTTAAAGGTAGCGGGACCCGCGAACACCGGGGAGCTGTTTTTT. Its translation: CASSLKVAGPANTGELFF.

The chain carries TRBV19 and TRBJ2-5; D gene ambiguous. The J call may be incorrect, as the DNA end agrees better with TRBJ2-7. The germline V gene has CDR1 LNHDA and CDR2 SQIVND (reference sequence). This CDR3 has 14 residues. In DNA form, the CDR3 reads TGTGCCAGTAGACCGACTGAATCCTCCTACGAGCAGTACTTC. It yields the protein CASRPTESSYEQYF.

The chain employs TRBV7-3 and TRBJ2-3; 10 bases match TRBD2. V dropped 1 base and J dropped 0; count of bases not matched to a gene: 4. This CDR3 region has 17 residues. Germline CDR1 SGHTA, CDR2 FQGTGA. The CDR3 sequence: CASSLKGLAQSTDTQYF. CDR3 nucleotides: TGTGCCAGCAGCTTAAAGGGACTAGCGCAAAGCACAGATACGCAGTATTTT.

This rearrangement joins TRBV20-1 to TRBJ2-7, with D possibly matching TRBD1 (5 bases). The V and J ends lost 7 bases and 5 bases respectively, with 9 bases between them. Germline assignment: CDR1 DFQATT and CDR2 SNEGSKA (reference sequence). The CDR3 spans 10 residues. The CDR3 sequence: CSVQDNEQYF. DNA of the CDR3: TGCAGTGTCCAGGACAACGAGCAGTACTTC.

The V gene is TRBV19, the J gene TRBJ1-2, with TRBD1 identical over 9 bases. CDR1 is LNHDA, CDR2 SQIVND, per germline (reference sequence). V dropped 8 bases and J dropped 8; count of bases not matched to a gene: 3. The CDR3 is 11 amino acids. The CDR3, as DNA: TGTGCCAGTCGGACAGGGGAAGGCTACACCTTC. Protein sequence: CASRTGEGYTF.

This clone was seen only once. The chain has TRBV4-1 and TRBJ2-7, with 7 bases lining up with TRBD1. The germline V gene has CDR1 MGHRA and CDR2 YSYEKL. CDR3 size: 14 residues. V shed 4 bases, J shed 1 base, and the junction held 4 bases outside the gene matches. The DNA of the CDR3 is TGCGCCAGCAGCCTGACAGGGAGATCCTACGAGCAGTACTTC. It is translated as CASSLTGRSYEQYF.

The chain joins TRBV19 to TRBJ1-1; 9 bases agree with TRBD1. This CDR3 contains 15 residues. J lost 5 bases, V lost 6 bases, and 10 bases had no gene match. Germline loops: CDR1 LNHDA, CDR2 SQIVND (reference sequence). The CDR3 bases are TGTGCCAGTAGCCTAGACTCGACAGGGGGGACTGAAGCTTTCTTT. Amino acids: CASSLDSTGGTEAFF. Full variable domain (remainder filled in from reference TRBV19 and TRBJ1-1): DGGITQSPKYLFRKEGQNVTLSCEQNLNHDAMYWYRQDPGQGLRLIYYSQIVNDFQKGDIAEGYSVSREKKESFPLTVTSAQKNPTAFYLCASSLDSTGGTEAFFGQGTRLTVV.

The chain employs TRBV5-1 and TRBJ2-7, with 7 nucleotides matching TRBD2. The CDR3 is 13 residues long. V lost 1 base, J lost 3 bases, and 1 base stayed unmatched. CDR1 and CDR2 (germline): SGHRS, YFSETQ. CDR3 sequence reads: CASSLSGIYEQYF. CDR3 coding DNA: TGCGCCAGCAGCTTGAGCGGGATCTACGAGCAGTACTTC.

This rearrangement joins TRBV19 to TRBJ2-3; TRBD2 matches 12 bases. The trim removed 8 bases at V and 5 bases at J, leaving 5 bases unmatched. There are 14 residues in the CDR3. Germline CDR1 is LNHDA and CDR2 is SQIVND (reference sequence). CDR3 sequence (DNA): TGTGCCAGTTTTTCACTAGCGGGGGGAGATACGCAGTATTTT. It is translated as CASFSLAGGDTQYF. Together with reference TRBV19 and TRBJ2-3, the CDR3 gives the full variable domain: DGGITQSPKYLFRKEGQNVTLSCEQNLNHDAMYWYRQDPGQGLRLIYYSQIVNDFQKGDIAEGYSVSREKKESFPLTVTSAQKNPTAFYLCASFSLAGGDTQYFGPGTRLTVL.

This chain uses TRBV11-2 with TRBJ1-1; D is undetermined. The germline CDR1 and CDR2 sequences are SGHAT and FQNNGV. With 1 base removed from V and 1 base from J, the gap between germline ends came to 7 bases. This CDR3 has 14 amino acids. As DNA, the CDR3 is TGTGCCAGCAGCTTAGTGGCGGGGAACACTGAAGCTTTCTTT. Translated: CASSLVAGNTEAFF.

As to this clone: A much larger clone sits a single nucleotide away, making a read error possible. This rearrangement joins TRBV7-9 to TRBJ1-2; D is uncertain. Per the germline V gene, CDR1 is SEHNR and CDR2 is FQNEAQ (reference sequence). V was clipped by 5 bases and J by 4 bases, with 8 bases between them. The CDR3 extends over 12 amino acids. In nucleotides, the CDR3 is TGTGCCAGCAGCCGGGAAGGCTATGGCTACACCTTC. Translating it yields CASSREGYGYTF.

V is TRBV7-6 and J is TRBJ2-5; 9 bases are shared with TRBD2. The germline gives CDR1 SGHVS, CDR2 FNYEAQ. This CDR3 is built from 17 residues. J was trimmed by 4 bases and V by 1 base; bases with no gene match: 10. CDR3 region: CASSLDFGLAGTETQYF. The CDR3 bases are TGTGCCAGCAGCTTAGATTTTGGGCTAGCGGGAACAGAGACCCAGTACTTC.

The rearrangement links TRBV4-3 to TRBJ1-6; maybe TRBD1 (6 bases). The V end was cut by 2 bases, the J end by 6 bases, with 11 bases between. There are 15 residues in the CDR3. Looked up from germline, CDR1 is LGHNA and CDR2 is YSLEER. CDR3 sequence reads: CASSQIDRSNSPLHF. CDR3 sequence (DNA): TGCGCCAGCAGCCAAATAGACAGGTCTAATTCACCCCTCCACTTT.

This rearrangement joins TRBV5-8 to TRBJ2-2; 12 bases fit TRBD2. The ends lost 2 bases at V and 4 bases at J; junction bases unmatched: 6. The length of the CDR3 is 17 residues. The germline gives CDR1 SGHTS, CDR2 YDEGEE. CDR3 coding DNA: TGTGCCAGCAGCTTTCGGACTAGCGGGACTTCCACCGGGGAGCTGTTTTTT. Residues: CASSFRTSGTSTGELFF.

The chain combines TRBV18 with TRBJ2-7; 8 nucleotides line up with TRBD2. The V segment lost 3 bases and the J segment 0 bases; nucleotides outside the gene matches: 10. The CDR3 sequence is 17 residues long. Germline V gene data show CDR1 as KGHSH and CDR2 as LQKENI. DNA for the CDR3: TGTGCCAGCTCACCCTACTTGACTAGCGCTAACTCCTACGAGCAGTACTTC. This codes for CASSPYLTSANSYEQYF.

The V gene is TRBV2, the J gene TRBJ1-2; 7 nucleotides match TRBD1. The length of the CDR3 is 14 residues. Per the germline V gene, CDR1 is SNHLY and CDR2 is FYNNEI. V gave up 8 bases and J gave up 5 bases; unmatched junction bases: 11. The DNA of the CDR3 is TGTGCCAGCCGAGGACAGGTCCTTTTGTATGGCTACACCTTC. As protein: CASRGQVLLYGYTF.

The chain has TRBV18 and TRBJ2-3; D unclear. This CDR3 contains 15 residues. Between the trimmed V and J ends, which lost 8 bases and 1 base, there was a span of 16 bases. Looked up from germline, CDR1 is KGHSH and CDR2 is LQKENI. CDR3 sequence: CASPIGLTGTDTQYF. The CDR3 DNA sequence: TGTGCCAGCCCGATAGGGTTGACGGGCACAGATACGCAGTATTTT.

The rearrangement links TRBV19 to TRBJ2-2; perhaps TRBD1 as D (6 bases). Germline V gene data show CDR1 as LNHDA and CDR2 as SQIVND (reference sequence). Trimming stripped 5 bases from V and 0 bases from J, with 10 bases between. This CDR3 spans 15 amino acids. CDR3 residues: CASSLQGSNTGELFF. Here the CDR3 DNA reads TGTGCCAGTAGTCTACAGGGTTCGAACACCGGGGAGCTGTTTTTT.

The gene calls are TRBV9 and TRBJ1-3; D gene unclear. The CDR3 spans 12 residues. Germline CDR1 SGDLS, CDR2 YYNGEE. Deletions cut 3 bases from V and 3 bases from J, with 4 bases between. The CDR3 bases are TGTGCCAGCAGCGAAGTTGGAAACACCATATATTTT. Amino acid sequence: CASSEVGNTIYF. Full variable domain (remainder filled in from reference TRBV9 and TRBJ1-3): DSGVTQTPKHLITATGQRVTLRCSPRSGDLSVYWYQQSLDQGLQFLIQYYNGEERAKGNILERFSAQQFPDLHSELNLSSLELGDSALYFCASSEVGNTIYFGEGSWLTVV.

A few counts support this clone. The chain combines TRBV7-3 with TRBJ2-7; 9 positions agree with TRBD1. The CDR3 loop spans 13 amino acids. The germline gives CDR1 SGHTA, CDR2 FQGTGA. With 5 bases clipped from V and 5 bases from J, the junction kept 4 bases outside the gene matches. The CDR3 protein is CASSAQGADEQYF. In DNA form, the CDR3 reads TGTGCCAGCAGCGCACAGGGGGCTGACGAGCAGTACTTC. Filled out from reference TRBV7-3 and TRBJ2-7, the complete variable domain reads GAGVSQTPSNKVTEKGKYVELRCDPISGHTALYWYRQSLGQGPEFLIYFQGTGAADDSGLPNDRFFAVRPEGSVSTLKIQRTERGDSAVYLCASSAQGADEQYFGPGTRLTVT.

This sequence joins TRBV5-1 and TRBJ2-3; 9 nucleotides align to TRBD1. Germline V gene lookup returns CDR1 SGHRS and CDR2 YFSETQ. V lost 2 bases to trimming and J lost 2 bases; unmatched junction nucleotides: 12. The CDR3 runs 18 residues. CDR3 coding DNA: TGCGCCAGCAGCTTTATCACCGTTCGGACAGGGGACACAGATACGCAGTATTTT. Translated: CASSFITVRTGDTDTQYF.

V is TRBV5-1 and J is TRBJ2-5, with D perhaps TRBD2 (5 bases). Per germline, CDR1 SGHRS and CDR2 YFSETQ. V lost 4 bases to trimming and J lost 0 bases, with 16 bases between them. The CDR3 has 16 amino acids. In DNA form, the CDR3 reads TGCGCCAGCAGCCAGGCCTCGGGATTAAACCAAGAGACCCAGTACTTC. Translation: CASSQASGLNQETQYF.

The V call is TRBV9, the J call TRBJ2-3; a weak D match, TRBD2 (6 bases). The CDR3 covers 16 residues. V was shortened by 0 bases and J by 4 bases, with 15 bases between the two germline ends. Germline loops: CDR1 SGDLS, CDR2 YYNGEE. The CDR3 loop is CASSVAYGRFSDTQYF. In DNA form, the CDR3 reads TGTGCCAGCAGCGTAGCTTACGGGAGATTTTCAGATACGCAGTATTTT. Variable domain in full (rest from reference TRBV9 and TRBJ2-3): DSGVTQTPKHLITATGQRVTLRCSPRSGDLSVYWYQQSLDQGLQFLIQYYNGEERAKGNILERFSAQQFPDLHSELNLSSLELGDSALYFCASSVAYGRFSDTQYFGPGTRLTVL.

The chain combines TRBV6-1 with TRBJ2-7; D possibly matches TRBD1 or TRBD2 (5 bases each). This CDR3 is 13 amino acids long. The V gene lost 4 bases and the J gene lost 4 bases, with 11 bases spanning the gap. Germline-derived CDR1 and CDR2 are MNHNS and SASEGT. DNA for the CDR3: TGTGCCAGCAGTGTGGGGGTTGGGTACGAGCAGTACTTC. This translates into CASSVGVGYEQYF.

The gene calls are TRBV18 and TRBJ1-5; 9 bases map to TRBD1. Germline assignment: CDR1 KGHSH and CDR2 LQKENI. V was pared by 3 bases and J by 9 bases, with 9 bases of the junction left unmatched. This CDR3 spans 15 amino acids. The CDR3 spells CASSPRQGVVMPQHF. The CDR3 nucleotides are TGTGCCAGCTCACCCCGACAGGGGGTAGTAATGCCCCAGCATTTT.

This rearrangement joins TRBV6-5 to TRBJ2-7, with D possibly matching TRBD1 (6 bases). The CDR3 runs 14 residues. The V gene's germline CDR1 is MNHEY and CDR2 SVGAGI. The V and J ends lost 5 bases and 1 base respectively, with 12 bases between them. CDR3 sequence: CASSPRDISYEQYF. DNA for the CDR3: TGTGCCAGCAGTCCCCGGGACATATCCTACGAGCAGTACTTC.

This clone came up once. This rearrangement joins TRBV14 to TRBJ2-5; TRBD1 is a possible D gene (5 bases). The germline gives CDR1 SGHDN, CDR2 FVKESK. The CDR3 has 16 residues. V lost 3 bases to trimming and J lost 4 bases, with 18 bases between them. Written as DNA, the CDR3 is TGTGCCAGCAGCCATATCTGGGTGCAGGGAAGAGAGACCCAGTACTTC. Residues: CASSHIWVQGRETQYF.